Sequencing of this T cell receptor beta chain was carried out in a study of cytomegalovirus exposure and HLA in healthy donors. Whole-study findings and limits: Among TCR beta chains, those listed as cytomegalovirus-associated numbered over 150.

Looked up from germline, CDR1 is MNHNS and CDR2 is SASEGT. The CDR3 covers 15 residues. V dropped 1 base and J dropped 2 bases, with 12 bases sitting between them. Measured with immunoSEQ multiplex PCR; TCRdb has only the in-frame clones, and not every one. The sample includes 200,000 to 300,000 clones, approximately 83% of them seen just once. Concerning this clone itself: Its target is not known.

The chain couples TRBV6-1 to TRBJ2-7; weak D call: TRBD1 (6 bases). The TCR comes from a woman aged 25 to 39 in good health and CMV-seropositive. The specimen was PBMCs. The CDR3, as DNA: TGTGCCAGCAGTGAAGAATGGGGGCCTACCTACGAGCAGTACTTC. It translates to CASSEEWGPTYEQYF.